The T cell receptor (beta chain) described here comes from a study of human T cells and chemical hapten exposure. Study as a whole: A roughly 2 cm by roughly 2 cm inner upper arm patch received 2% DPC for sensitization.

Library preparation tagged each individual cDNA molecule with a unique molecular identifier. TCRdb re-analysed the RACE reads in MiXCR, keeping a single row per CDR3 protein. The sample has tens of thousands of distinct CDR3 sequences, around 12% seen once. Time point described: pre-sensitization, week 0. As to treatment: therapeutic diphenylcyclopropenone sensitization with weekly scalp DPC. Blood was collected ahead of every patch test applied. The CDR3 contains 14 residues. The V end lost 4 bases, the J end lost 2 bases, and 10 bases lay between the germline ends. CDR1 is MDHEN, CDR2 SYDVKM, per germline. A few counts support this clonotype.

The V and J genes are TRBV28 and TRBJ2-3; no firm D call. This receptor was obtained from a young woman with alopecia areata. Some clones in this sample may be carry-over from other donors' samples. Specimen: whole blood, collected in connection with sensitization to the hapten diphenylcyclopropenone (DPC). The CDR3 DNA is TGTGCCAGCAGTTCCCCCGCCTACACAGATACGCAGTATTTT. This sequence encodes CASSSPAYTDTQYF.